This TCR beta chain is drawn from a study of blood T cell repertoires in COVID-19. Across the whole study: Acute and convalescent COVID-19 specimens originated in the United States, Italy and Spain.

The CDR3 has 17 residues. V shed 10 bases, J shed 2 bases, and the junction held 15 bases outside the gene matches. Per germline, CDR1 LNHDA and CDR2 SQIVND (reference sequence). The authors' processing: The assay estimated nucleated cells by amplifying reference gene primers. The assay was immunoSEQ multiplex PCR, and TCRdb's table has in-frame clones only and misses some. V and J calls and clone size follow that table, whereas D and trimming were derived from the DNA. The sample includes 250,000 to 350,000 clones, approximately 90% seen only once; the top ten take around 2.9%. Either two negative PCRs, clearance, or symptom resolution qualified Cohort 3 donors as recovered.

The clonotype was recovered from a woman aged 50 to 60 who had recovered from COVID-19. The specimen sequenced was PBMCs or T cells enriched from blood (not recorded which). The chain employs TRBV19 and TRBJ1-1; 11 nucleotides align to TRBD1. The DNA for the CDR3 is TGTGCCACCCGGGACAGGGGGTGGACCCCGACAAACACTGAAGCTTTCTTT. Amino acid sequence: CATRDRGWTPTNTEAFF.